The T cell receptor (beta chain) described here comes from a study of graft-versus-host responses after intestinal transplantation. The data were produced by immunoSEQ multiplex PCR, yet TCRdb's version contains in-frame clones alone and is incomplete. The sample records 15,000 to 17,000 clones, 30% to 40% being singletons. CFSE-low proliferating responders, CD3+CD4+ and CD3+CD8+, were sorted post-reaction. This specimen was alloreactive CD4+ T cells from a mixed lymphocyte reaction culture, taken before intestinal transplant. Subset of the sample: CFSE-low proliferating T cells sorted from roughly six-day pre-transplant mixed lymphocyte reaction (GvH or HvG direction). The sequence was collected from a human patient who received an intestinal transplant.

The CDR3 sequence is CASSFAPGRGGYTF. CDR3 DNA: TGTGCCAGCAGCTTTGCACCGGGGAGGGGCGGCTACACCTTC. V usage is TRBV5-5 and J usage is TRBJ1-2; possible D gene TRBD1, 5 bases. The germline V gene encodes CDR1 SGHKS and CDR2 YYEKEE (reference sequence). Trimming stripped 2 bases from V and 8 bases from J, with 16 bases between. This CDR3 has 14 amino acids. Full variable domain (outside the CDR3, taken from reference TRBV5-5 and TRBJ1-2): DAGVTQSPTHLIKTRGQQVTLRCSPISGHKSVSWYQQVLGQGPQFIFQYYEKEERGRGNFPDRFSARQFPNYSSELNVNALLLGDSALYLCASSFAPGRGGYTFGSGTRLTVV.